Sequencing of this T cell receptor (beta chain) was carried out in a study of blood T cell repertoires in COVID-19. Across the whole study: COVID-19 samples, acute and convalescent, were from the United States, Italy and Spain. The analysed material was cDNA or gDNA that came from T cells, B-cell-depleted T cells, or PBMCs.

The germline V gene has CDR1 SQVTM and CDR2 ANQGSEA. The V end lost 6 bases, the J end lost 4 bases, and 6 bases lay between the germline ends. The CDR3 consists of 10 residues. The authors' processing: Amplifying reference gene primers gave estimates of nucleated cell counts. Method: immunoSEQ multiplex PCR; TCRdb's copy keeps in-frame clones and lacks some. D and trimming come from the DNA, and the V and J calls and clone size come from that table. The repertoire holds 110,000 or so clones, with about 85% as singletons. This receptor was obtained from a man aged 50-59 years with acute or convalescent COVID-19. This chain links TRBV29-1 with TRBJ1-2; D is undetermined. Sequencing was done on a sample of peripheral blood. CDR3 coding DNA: TGCAGCGTCAACAGCTATGGCTACACCTTC. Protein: CSVNSYGYTF.